These 8 T cell receptor beta chains were sequenced from one sample in a study of spatial heterogeneity in lung cancer. TCRdb re-called the 5' RACE reads with MiXCR, one entry per CDR3 protein. The data contain about 4,100 distinct CDR3 sequences, roughly 24% of them seen just once; the ten biggest clones take up around 25%. The time point here: sample taken at primary tumor resection. Whole RNA, which was extracted from tumor, nontumor lung tissue or frozen PBMC, was sequenced without any cell sorting. Here the sequenced sample was PBMCs, taken at surgery. The receptors were gathered from a female donor with early-stage non-small cell lung cancer.

Points on this clonotype: Being off target in a library aimed at alpha chains, this beta chain has a size of little meaning. This rearrangement joins TRBV28 to TRBJ2-1, with no clear D. CDR3 length: 11 residues. Per germline, CDR1 MDHEN and CDR2 SYDVKM. Trimming removed 6 bases at V and 4 bases at J, with 4 bases between. The CDR3 nucleotides are TGTGCCAGCAGGAAGTACAATGAGCAGTTCTTC. Protein product: CASRKYNEQFF.

This clonotype is medium-sized. This beta chain turned up in a library designed for alpha chains; as an off-target read, its abundance says little. The chain combines TRBV20-1 with TRBJ2-7, with D perhaps matching TRBD2 (5 bases). Per germline, CDR1 DFQATT and CDR2 SNEGSKA (reference sequence). The CDR3 is 14 residues long. V shed 3 bases and J shed 0 bases, with 12 bases lying between them. The CDR3 here is CSASGVLNSYEQYF. In nucleotides, the CDR3 is TGCAGTGCTAGCGGGGTATTAAACTCCTACGAGCAGTACTTC.

This clonotype occurred a few times. The library was built for alpha chains, so this beta chain is an off-target read and its size means little. The CDR3 DNA reads TGTGCCAGCAGTGAATACCAGGGGGCGGCTAATGAAAAACTGTTTTTT. Translated: CASSEYQGAANEKLFF. V usage is TRBV25-1 and J usage is TRBJ1-4; 8 nucleotides align to TRBD1. V lost 0 bases and J lost 3; bases outside the gene matches: 3. The CDR3 covers 16 residues. The germline V gene encodes CDR1 MGHDK and CDR2 SYGVNS.

The count of this clonotype is one. Within a library made for alpha chains, this beta chain is off target, and its count is uninformative. The chain joins TRBV29-1 to TRBJ2-7; 7 nucleotides align to TRBD2. With V trimmed by 1 base and J by 0 bases, 6 bases remained unmatched. Germline V gene lookup returns CDR1 SQVTM and CDR2 ANQGSEA. The CDR3 spans 15 residues. The CDR3 DNA is TGCAGCGTTGAAGGGAGCGGGGCCCTCTCCTACGAGCAGTACTTC. The encoded protein is CSVEGSGALSYEQYF.

Of note for this clonotype: This beta chain was picked up by a library intended for alpha chains and is off target, so its count carries little meaning. The J gene is TRBJ2-5, the V gene TRBV7-2; 7 nucleotides align to TRBD2. The CDR3 runs 14 residues. With 0 bases clipped from V and 3 bases from J, the junction kept 1 base outside the gene matches. Germline assignment: CDR1 SGHTA and CDR2 FQGNSA. CDR3 DNA sequence: TGTGCCAGCAGCTTAGCGGGAGGGGAAGAGACCCAGTACTTC. As protein: CASSLAGGEETQYF.

This clonotype was seen a few times. This beta chain slipped into a library made for alpha chains as a stray read, so its size is not meaningful. This chain joins TRBV28 and TRBJ2-7; perhaps TRBD2 as D (6 bases). The CDR3 spans 17 residues. V was trimmed by 6 bases and J by 3 bases, leaving 24 bases between them. Germline assignment: CDR1 MDHEN and CDR2 SYDVKM. The CDR3 loop reads CASSLFPTSSSLYEQYF. The CDR3 DNA is TGTGCCAGCAGCCTATTCCCCACTAGCTCGTCCCTCTACGAGCAGTACTTC.

This clonotype showed up just once. A library made for alpha chains picked up this beta chain off target, so its size means little. The V and J genes are TRBV7-9 and TRBJ2-5; D not certain. The ends were cut back, 7 bases at V and 1 base at J, with 10 bases in the middle. The length of the CDR3 is 13 residues. Germline V lookup: CDR1 SEHNR, CDR2 FQNEAQ (reference sequence). The CDR3 loop reads CASTWVGQETQYF. The CDR3 nucleotides are TGTGCCAGCACCTGGGTAGGCCAAGAGACCCAGTACTTC. The full variable domain, rest sourced from reference TRBV7-9 and TRBJ2-5, is DTGVSQNPRHKITKRGQNVTFRCDPISEHNRLYWYRQTLGQGPEFLTYFQNEAQLEKSRLLSDRFSAERPKGSFSTLEIQRTEQGDSAMYLCASTWVGQETQYFGPGTRLLVL.

To note about this clonotype: Within a library made for alpha chains, this beta chain is off target, and its count is uninformative. The chain employs TRBV5-4 and TRBJ1-1; no definite D call. The CDR3 length is 13 residues. Looked up from germline, CDR1 is SGHNT and CDR2 is YYREEE (reference sequence). V dropped 4 bases and J dropped 3 bases, with 10 bases sitting between them. The CDR3 coding sequence is TGTGCCAGCAGCCCCGCGGAGTACACTGAAGCTTTCTTT. Its translation: CASSPAEYTEAFF.